The 4 T cell receptor beta chains given below trace back to one sample, sequenced in a study of shared clonotypes between healthy human individuals. The protocol was immunoSEQ multiplex PCR, while the TCRdb copy is restricted to in-frame clones and leaves out a portion. The data show a few hundred thousand clones, around 87% seen once. The sample consisted of memory CD8+ T cells sorted from blood. Subset denoted: CD45RO+ cells pooled with CCR7-negative TemRA cells. These TCRs come from a man younger than 35 in good health.

This clone was seen a single time. V and J are TRBV5-1 and TRBJ2-6; D is unresolved. The V and J ends lost 4 bases and 0 bases respectively, with 5 bases between them. The CDR3 is 14 amino acids. Germline CDR1 is SGHRS and CDR2 is YFSETQ. The CDR3 DNA reads as TGCGCCAGCAGCACCTACTCTGGGGCCAACGTCCTGACTTTC. Its translation is CASSTYSGANVLTF.

The gene calls are TRBV11-2 and TRBJ2-7; D is uncertain. CDR3 length equals 13 residues. Germline V gene data show CDR1 as SGHAT and CDR2 as FQNNGV. With 0 bases removed from V and 4 bases from J, the gap between germline ends came to 7 bases. CDR3 region: CASSLEGRYEQYF. The CDR3 DNA follows: TGTGCCAGCAGCTTAGAAGGCCGGTACGAGCAGTACTTC. Variable domain in full (rest from reference TRBV11-2 and TRBJ2-7): EAGVAQSPRYKIIEKRQSVAFWCNPISGHATLYWYQQILGQGPKLLIQFQNNGVVDDSQLPKDRFSAERLKGVDSTLKIQPAKLEDSAVYLCASSLEGRYEQYFGPGTRLTVT.

In its sample, this clone was seen once. The V and J genes are TRBV27 and TRBJ1-1, with TRBD1 identical over 7 bases. The length of the CDR3 is 14 residues. Unmatched junction bases numbered 2, after V lost 3 bases and J lost 1 base. Germline CDR1 and CDR2: MNHEY and SMNVEV (reference sequence). The chain's CDR3 is CASSFGTENTEAFF. The CDR3 DNA is TGTGCCAGCAGTTTCGGGACAGAGAACACTGAAGCTTTCTTT.

This rearrangement joins TRBV10-1 to TRBJ2-2; D is unresolved. From germline, CDR1 is WNHNN and CDR2 SYGVQD (reference sequence). The CDR3 totals 13 residues. Trimming shortened V by 3 bases and J by 5 bases, and 7 bases separated the two germline ends. The CDR3 bases are TGCGCCAGCAGTGATATAGTGACCGGGGAGCTGTTTTTT. It encodes CASSDIVTGELFF.